Listed here are 11 T cell receptor beta chains from one sample, sequenced in a study of regulatory T cells in long-lasting Graves disease. Documented time point: newly diagnosed GD, antithyroid drugs for less than 3 months. Extracted RNA from PBMCs served as the source of the TCR library. Both iRepertoire HTBI primers and Arm-PCR of CDR3 regions were used to build the TCR beta libraries. TCRdb analysed the multiplex PCR reads with MiXCR anew, one entry per CDR3 protein. The table records 360,000 or so distinct CDR3 sequences, about 12% of them present only once. The same sample was also studied in work on T cells in Graves' hyperthyroidism and ophthalmopathy.

The source material was peripheral blood mononuclear cells (PBMCs), sampled at new diagnosis, from a patient treated with antithyroid drugs. These receptors originate from a woman in her late teens or twenties with Graves disease.

This chain joins TRBV7-9 and TRBJ2-1, with 11 nucleotides matching TRBD2. Germline-derived CDR1 and CDR2 are SEHNR and FQNEAQ (reference sequence). The CDR3 contains 16 residues. J gave up 9 bases and V 5 bases, and 12 bases lay outside the gene matches. CDR3 bases: TGTGCCAGCAGCGCACTAGCGGGAGAGATTGAGAGTGAGCAGTTCTTC. Translating it yields CASSALAGEIESEQFF. Drawing the rest from reference TRBV7-9 and TRBJ2-1, the complete variable domain is DTGVSQNPRHKITKRGQNVTFRCDPISEHNRLYWYRQTLGQGPEFLTYFQNEAQLEKSRLLSDRFSAERPKGSFSTLEIQRTEQGDSAMYLCASSALAGEIESEQFFGPGTRLTVL.

As for this clonotype: The likely explanation is a read error, given a far larger clone one base away. This sequence joins TRBV2 and TRBJ2-5; tentative D call: TRBD2 (6 bases). V lost 10 bases and J lost 1, with 19 bases in between. Per germline, CDR1 SNHLY and CDR2 FYNNEI. The CDR3 spans 15 residues. The CDR3 loop reads CANSQVRDFQETQYF. The CDR3 DNA is TGTGCCAACAGCCAAGTCCGGGACTTCCAAGAGACCCAGTACTTC.

This clonotype occurred a few times. The V gene is TRBV19, the J gene TRBJ1-1; D is undetermined. Trimming shortened V by 6 bases and J by 5 bases, and 13 bases separated the two germline ends. This CDR3 comprises 13 residues. From germline, CDR1 is LNHDA and CDR2 SQIVND (reference sequence). CDR3 DNA sequence: TGTGCCAGTAGGAATCAGAGTCCGACTGAAGCTTTCTTT. Translated, it gives CASRNQSPTEAFF.

For this clonotype: This may be a read error, as it is one base from a much larger clone. The chain combines TRBV6-5 with TRBJ2-1, with D tentatively TRBD1 or TRBD2 (5 bases each). This CDR3 is 17 amino acids long. Looked up from germline, CDR1 is MNHEY and CDR2 is SVGAGI. Here the CDR3 reads CASSYTRGGSSHNEQFF. CDR3 bases: TGTGCCAGCAGTTACACTCGTGGGGGTAGCTCCCACAATGAGCAGTTCTTC.

This clonotype appeared a few times. The rearrangement links TRBV19 to TRBJ2-5; a possible D gene is TRBD1 (6 bases). V lost 4 bases to trimming and J lost 5 bases, with 29 bases between them. The CDR3 loop spans 19 amino acids. Germline assignment: CDR1 LNHDA and CDR2 SQIVND (reference sequence). CDR3 residues: CASSTEAGRDKNRRETQYF. The CDR3 DNA sequence: TGTGCCAGTAGTACCGAGGCGGGTCGGGACAAAAATAGACGGGAGACCCAGTACTTC.

This clonotype was observed at least ten times. The chain is built from TRBV2 and TRBJ2-3; D is unresolved. V lost 4 bases, J lost 3 bases, and 11 bases lay in between. Germline V gene lookup returns CDR1 SNHLY and CDR2 FYNNEI. The CDR3 covers 14 residues. CDR3 sequence: CASSAEGMTDTQYF. The DNA for the CDR3 is TGTGCCAGCAGTGCCGAAGGAATGACAGATACGCAGTATTTT.

This clonotype has a count of ten or more. The chain has TRBV18 and TRBJ1-5; D is ambiguous. CDR3 size: 13 residues. Trimming pared 4 bases from V and 7 bases from J, leaving 11 bases between. The germline V gene has CDR1 KGHSH and CDR2 LQKENI. This chain's CDR3 is CASSLPSQQPQHF. CDR3 nucleotide sequence: TGTGCCAGCTCACTTCCTAGTCAACAGCCCCAGCATTTT.

This clonotype was recorded many times. The rearrangement joins TRBV20-1 to TRBJ2-5; 15 nucleotides line up with TRBD2. Germline V lookup: CDR1 DFQATT, CDR2 SNEGSKA (reference sequence). CDR3 size: 17 residues. V lost 4 bases, J lost 5 bases, and 11 bases stayed unmatched. The CDR3 sequence: CSATPGLAGGAVETQYF. Here the CDR3 DNA reads TGCAGTGCTACCCCGGGACTAGCGGGAGGAGCGGTGGAGACCCAGTACTTC.

In its sample, this clonotype was seen many times. CDR3 residues: CASSWSGGGGEQFF. Written as DNA, the CDR3 is TGTGCCAGCAGCTGGTCGGGGGGGGGAGGTGAGCAGTTCTTC. The chain recombines TRBV7-2 with TRBJ2-1, with TRBD2 matching over 8 bases. Germline V gene sequence: CDR1 SGHTA, CDR2 FQGNSA. The junction had 8 bases not matched to a gene; V was cut back by 4 bases and J by 9 bases. The CDR3 contains 14 residues.

V is TRBV4-3 and J is TRBJ2-5, with TRBD1 matching 12 bases. The CDR3 loop spans 14 amino acids. V was pared by 4 bases and J by 4 bases, with 1 base of the junction left unmatched. CDR1 LGHNA and CDR2 YSLEER come from the germline V gene. The CDR3 nucleotides read TGCGCCAGCAGCCGGGACAGGGGGCCAGAGACCCAGTACTTC. Translating it yields CASSRDRGPETQYF.

This clonotype was observed many times. The gene calls are TRBV12-3 or TRBV12-4 and TRBJ1-1; possibly TRBD1 for D (6 bases). V shed 7 bases and J shed 10 bases, with 28 bases lying between them. The CDR3 is 16 amino acids. The CDR3 DNA reads TGTGCCAGCACTCCACCCCCCGGGAACGGACAGTATGCAGCTTTCTTT. Its protein product is CASTPPPGNGQYAAFF.